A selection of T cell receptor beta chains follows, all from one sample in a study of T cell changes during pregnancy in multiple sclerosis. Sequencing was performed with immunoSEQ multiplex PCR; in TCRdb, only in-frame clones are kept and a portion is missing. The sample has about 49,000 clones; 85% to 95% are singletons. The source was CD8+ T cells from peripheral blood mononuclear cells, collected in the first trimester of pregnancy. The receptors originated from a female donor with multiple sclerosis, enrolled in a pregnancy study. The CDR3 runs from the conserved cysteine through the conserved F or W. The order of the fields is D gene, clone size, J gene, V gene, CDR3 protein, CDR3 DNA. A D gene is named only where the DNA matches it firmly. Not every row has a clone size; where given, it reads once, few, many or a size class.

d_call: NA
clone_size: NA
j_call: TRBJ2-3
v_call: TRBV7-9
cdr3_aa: CASSEAQEADTQYF
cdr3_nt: TGTGCCAGCAGCGAAGCGCAGGAGGCAGATACGCAGTATTTT

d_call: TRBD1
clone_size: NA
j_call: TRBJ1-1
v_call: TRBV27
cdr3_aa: CASSLTGGTEAFF
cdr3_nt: TGTGCCAGCAGTTTAACAGGGGGCACTGAAGCTTTCTTT

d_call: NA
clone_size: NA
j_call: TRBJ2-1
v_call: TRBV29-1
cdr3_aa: CSVVGGDNEQFF
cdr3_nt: TGCAGCGTTGTCGGGGGAGATAATGAGCAGTTCTTC

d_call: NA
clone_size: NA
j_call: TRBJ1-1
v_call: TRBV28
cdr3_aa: CASSPWNTEAFF
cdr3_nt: TGTGCCAGCAGTCCCTGGAACACTGAAGCTTTCTTT

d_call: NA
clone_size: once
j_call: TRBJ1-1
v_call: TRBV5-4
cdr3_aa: CASSSFVGGAGTEAFF
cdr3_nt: TGTGCCAGCAGTTCATTTGTGGGGGGGGCGGGCACTGAAGCTTTCTTT

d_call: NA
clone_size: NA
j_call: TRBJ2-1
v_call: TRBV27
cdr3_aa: CASSLAYPREQFF
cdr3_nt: TGTGCCAGCAGTCTCGCGTATCCTCGGGAGCAGTTCTTC

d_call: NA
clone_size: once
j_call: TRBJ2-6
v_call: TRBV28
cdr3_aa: CASSPGFGGAESSGANVLTF
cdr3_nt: TGTGCCAGCAGTCCCGGGTTCGGGGGAGCGGAAAGCTCTGGGGCCAACGTCCTGACTTTC

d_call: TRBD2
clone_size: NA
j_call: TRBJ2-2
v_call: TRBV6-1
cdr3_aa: CASSEGTTNTGELFF
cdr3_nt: TGTGCCAGCAGTGAGGGGACTACGAACACCGGGGAGCTGTTTTTT

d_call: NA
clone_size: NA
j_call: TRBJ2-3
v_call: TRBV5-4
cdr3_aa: CASSSFTDTQYF
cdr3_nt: TGTGCCAGCAGCTCTTTCACAGATACGCAGTATTTT

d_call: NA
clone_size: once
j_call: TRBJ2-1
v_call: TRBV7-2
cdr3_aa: CASSLVEAYHNEQFF
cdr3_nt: TGTGCCAGCAGCTTGGTGGAGGCGTATCACAATGAGCAGTTCTTC

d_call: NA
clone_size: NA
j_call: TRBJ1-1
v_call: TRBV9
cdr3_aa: CASSVETGEAFF
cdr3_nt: TGTGCCAGCAGCGTAGAAACAGGTGAAGCTTTCTTT

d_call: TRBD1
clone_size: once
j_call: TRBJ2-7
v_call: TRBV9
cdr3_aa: CASSLGQGRGEQYF
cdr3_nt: TGTGCCAGCAGCCTTGGACAGGGTCGAGGCGAGCAGTACTTC

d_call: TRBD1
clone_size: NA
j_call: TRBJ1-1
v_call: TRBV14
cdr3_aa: CASSQGGTGMNEAFF
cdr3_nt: TGTGCCAGCAGCCAAGGCGGGACAGGGATGAATGAGGCTTTCTTT

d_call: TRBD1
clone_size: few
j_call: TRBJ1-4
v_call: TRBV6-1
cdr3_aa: CASSPTGVGEKLFF
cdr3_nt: TGTGCCAGCAGTCCAACAGGGGTTGGGGAAAAACTGTTTTTT

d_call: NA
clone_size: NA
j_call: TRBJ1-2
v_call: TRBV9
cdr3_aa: CASSARGGYTF
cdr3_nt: TGTGCCAGCAGCGCGCGGGGTGGCTACACCTTC

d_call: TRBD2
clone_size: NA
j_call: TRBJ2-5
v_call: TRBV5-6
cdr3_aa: CASSFRLAGAETQYF
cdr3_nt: TGTGCCAGCAGCTTTCGACTAGCGGGAGCAGAGACCCAGTACTTC

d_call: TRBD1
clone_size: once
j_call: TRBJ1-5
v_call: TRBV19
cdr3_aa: CASSPRDSSNQPQHF
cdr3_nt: TGTGCCAGTAGTCCCCGGGACAGTAGCAATCAGCCCCAGCATTTT

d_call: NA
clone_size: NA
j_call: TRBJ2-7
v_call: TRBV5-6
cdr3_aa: CASSAGSALGEQYF
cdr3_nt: TGTGCCAGCAGCGCGGGGTCTGCGCTGGGAGAGCAGTACTTC

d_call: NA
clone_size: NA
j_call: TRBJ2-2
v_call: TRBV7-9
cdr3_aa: CASSLSEGSGELFF
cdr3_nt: TGTGCCAGCAGCTTAAGCGAGGGATCTGGGGAGCTGTTTTTT

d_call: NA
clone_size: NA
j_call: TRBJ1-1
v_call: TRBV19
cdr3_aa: CASSIVPSGNTEAFF
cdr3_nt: TGTGCCAGTAGTATAGTCCCCTCAGGGAACACTGAAGCTTTCTTT

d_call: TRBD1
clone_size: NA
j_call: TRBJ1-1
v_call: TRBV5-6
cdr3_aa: CASSLRQGANTEAFF
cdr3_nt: TGTGCCAGCAGCCTCCGACAGGGAGCAAACACTGAAGCTTTCTTT

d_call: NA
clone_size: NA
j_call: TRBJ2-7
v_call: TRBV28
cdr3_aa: CASRFVMGSDEQYF
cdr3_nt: TGTGCCAGCAGGTTTGTCATGGGGAGCGACGAGCAGTACTTC

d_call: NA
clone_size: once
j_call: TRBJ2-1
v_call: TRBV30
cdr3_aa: CAWNSVSYNEQFF
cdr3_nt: TGTGCCTGGAACTCCGTCTCCTACAATGAGCAGTTCTTC

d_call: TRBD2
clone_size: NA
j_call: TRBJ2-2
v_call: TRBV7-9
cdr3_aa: CASSRLAANTGELFF
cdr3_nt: TGTGCCAGCAGCCGACTAGCGGCGAACACCGGGGAGCTGTTTTTT

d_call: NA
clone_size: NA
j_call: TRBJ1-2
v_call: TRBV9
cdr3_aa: CASSGRDPGVQVYYGYTF
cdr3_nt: TGTGCCAGCAGCGGCCGGGACCCGGGGGTTCAAGTTTATTATGGCTACACCTTC

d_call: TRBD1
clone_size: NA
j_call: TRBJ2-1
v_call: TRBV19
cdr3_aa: CASSIAGTGVGREYNEQFF
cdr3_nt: TGTGCCAGTAGTATAGCCGGGACAGGGGTCGGGCGGGAGTACAATGAGCAGTTCTTC

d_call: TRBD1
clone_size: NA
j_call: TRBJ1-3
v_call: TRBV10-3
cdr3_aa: CAIRKFYRGGNTIYF
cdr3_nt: TGTGCCATCAGAAAATTCTACAGGGGGGGAAACACCATATATTTT

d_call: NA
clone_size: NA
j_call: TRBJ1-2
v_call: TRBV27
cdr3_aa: CASSPRGYNYGYTF
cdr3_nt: TGTGCCAGCAGTCCCAGGGGATATAACTATGGCTACACCTTC

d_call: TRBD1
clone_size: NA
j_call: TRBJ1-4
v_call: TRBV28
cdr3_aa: CASSWGTATNEKLFF
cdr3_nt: TGTGCCAGCAGCTGGGGGACAGCAACTAATGAAAAACTGTTTTTT

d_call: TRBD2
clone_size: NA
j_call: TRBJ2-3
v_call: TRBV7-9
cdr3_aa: CASSSTTTLAGVSTDTQYF
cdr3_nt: TGTGCCAGCAGCTCCACAACAACACTAGCGGGAGTTAGCACAGATACGCAGTATTTT

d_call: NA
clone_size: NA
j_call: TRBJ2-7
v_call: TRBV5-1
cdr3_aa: CATPLGGGIGEQYF
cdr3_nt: TGCGCCACCCCTCTCGGAGGCGGGATCGGAGAGCAGTACTTC

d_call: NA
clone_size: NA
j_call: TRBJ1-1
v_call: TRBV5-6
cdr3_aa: CASSLQLGQGPKSLEAFF
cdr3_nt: TGTGCCAGCAGCCTCCAGCTTGGTCAGGGCCCAAAATCCCTAGAAGCTTTCTTT

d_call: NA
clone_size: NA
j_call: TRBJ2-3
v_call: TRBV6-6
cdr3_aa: CASSYAPGRTDTQYF
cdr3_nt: TGTGCCAGCAGTTACGCCCCGGGTCGGACAGATACGCAGTATTTT

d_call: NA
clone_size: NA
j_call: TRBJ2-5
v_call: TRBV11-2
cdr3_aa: CASSFSHGGLQETQYF
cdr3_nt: TGTGCCAGCAGCTTTTCTCACGGGGGACTCCAAGAGACCCAGTACTTC

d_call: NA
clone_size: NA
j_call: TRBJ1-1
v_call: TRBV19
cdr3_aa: CASSIGRTLNTEAFF
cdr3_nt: TGTGCCAGTAGTATTGGGAGGACATTGAACACTGAAGCTTTCTTT

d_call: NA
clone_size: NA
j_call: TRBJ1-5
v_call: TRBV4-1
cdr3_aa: CASSHTIEGNQPQHF
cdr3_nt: TGCGCCAGCAGCCACACAATTGAGGGCAATCAGCCCCAGCATTTT

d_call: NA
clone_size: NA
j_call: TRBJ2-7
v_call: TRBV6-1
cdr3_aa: CASSDPREFSYEQYF
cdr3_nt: TGTGCCAGCAGTGATCCGAGAGAGTTCTCCTACGAGCAGTACTTC

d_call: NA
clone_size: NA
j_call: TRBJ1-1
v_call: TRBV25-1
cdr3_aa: CASSESAGNTEAFF
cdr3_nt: TGTGCCAGCAGTGAGTCGGCAGGGAACACTGAAGCTTTCTTT

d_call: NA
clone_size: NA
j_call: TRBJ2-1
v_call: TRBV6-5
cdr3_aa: CASSYSSGVLGNEQFF
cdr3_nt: TGTGCCAGCAGTTACTCTTCGGGAGTTTTGGGGAATGAGCAGTTCTTC

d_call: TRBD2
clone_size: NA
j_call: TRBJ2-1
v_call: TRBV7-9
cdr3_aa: CASSPLLAGGSNEQFF
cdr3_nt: TGTGCCAGCAGCCCCCTACTAGCGGGAGGCTCTAATGAGCAGTTCTTC

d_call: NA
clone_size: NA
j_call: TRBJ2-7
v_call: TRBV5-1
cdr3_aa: CASSLQPSSYEQYF
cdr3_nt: TGCGCCAGCAGCTTGCAGCCTAGCTCCTACGAGCAGTACTTC

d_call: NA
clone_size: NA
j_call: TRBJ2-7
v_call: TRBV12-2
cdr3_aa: CASRLGGKGNEQYF
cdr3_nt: TGTGCAAGTCGCTTAGGAGGCAAGGGGAACGAGCAGTACTTC

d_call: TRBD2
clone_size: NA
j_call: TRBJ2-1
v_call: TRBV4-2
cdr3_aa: CASSLQALAGVNEQFF
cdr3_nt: TGTGCCAGCAGCCTCCAAGCTCTAGCGGGAGTGAATGAGCAGTTCTTC